This section outlines one T cell receptor (beta chain) sequence together with its context. What it recognizes is unknown. Trimming removed 5 bases from V and 7 bases from J, with 24 bases in between. From germline, CDR1 is SGHVS and CDR2 FQNEAQ. This CDR3 region has 17 residues. This sample is drawn from a study of T cells in Graves' hyperthyroidism and ophthalmopathy. The study, taken as a whole, reports: Most clonotypes expanded in the thyroid (above 0.001) were also present in blood. The model's output predicted ophthalmopathy at a median of around 7 months prior to onset.

Uncontrolled infection, other autoimmune disease, pregnancy or lactation disqualified patients from enrolment. Diagnosis relied on clinical symptoms, serum thyroxine and TRAb, thyroid ultrasound and orbital computed tomography. The CDR3 regions of TCR beta were amplified from RNA transcripts. During a first-round RT-PCR of the TCR CDR3, the HTBI primer set was used. TCRdb independently ran MiXCR on the multiplex PCR reads; one entry per CDR3 protein. This repertoire shows roughly 740,000 distinct CDR3 sequences, over 15% found once; its top ten account for under 8.5%. This rearrangement joins TRBV7-8 to TRBJ2-1; possibly TRBD2 for D (5 bases). This TCR derives from a man aged 18 to 29 with Graves' hyperthyroidism. The sample taken for sequencing was blood. The CDR3, as DNA: TGTGCCAGCAGCGAGAGGGTGCGGCCCGAAGGGTGGAATGAGCAGTTCTTC. Its protein product is CASSERVRPEGWNEQFF.